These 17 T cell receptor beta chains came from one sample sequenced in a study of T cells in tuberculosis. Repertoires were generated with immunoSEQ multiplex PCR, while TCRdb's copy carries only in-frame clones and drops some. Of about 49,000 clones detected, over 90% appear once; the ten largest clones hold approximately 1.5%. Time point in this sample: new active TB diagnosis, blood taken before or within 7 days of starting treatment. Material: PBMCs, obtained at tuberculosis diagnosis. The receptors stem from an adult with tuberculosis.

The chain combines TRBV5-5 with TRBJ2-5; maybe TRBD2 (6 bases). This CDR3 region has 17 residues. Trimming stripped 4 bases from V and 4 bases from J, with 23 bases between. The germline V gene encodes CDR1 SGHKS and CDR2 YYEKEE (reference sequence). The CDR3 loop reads CASSMGLGAWRVETQYF. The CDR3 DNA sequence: TGTGCCAGCAGCATGGGTCTTGGGGCCTGGAGGGTAGAGACCCAGTACTTC.

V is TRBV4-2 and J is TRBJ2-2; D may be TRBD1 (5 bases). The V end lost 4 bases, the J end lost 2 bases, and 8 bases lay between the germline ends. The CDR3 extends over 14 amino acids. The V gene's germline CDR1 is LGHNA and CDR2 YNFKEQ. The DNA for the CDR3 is TGTGCCAGCAGCCCTGGACACAACACCGGGGAGCTGTTTTTT. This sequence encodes CASSPGHNTGELFF.

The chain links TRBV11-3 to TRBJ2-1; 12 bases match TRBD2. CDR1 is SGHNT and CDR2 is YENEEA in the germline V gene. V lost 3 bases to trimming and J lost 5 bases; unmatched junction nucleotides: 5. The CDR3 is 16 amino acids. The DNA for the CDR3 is TGTGCCAGCAGCTTCCGAGCTAGCGGGAGGGACAATGAGCAGTTCTTC. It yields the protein CASSFRASGRDNEQFF.

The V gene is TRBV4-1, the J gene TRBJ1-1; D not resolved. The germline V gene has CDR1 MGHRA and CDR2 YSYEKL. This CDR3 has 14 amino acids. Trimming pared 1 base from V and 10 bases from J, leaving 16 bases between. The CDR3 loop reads CASSQGGYLRGAFF. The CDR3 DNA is TGCGCCAGCAGCCAAGGAGGATACTTAAGAGGAGCTTTCTTT.

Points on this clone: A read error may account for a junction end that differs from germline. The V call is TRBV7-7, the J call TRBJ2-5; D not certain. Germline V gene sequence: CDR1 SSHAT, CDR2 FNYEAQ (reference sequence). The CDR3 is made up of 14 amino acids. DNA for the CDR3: TGTGCTAGCAGCCCATCCGGAGCCCAAGAGACCCAGTACTTC. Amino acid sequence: CASSPSGAQETQYF.

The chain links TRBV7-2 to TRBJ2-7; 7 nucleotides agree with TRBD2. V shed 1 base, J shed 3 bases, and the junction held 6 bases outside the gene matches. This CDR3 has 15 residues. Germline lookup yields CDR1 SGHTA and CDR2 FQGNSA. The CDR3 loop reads CASSLDASGDYEQYF. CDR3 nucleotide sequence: TGTGCCAGCAGCTTAGATGCTAGCGGTGACTACGAGCAGTACTTC.

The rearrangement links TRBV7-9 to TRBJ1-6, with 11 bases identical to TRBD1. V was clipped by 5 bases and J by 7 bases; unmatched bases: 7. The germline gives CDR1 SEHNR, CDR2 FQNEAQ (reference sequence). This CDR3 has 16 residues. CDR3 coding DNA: TGTGCCAGCAGCCCACCGGGACAGGGGGGAAATTCACCCCTCCACTTT. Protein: CASSPPGQGGNSPLHF.

The CDR3 nucleotides read TGTGCCAGCAGCGTAAGCGGGAGTAGCACAGATACGCAGTATTTT. Its translation is CASSVSGSSTDTQYF. The V gene is TRBV9, the J gene TRBJ2-3; 8 bases fit TRBD2. Trimming at V came to 1 base and at J to 0 bases, leaving 1 base not matched to a gene. CDR1 and CDR2 (germline): SGDLS, YYNGEE. This CDR3 contains 15 residues. The full variable domain, its missing parts supplied by reference TRBV9 and TRBJ2-3, is DSGVTQTPKHLITATGQRVTLRCSPRSGDLSVYWYQQSLDQGLQFLIQYYNGEERAKGNILERFSAQQFPDLHSELNLSSLELGDSALYFCASSVSGSSTDTQYFGPGTRLTVL.

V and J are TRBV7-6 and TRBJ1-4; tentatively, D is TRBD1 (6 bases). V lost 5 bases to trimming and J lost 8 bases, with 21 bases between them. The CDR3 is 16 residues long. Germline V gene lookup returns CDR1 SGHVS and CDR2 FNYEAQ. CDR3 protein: CASSDRHGGADEKLFF. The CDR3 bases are TGTGCCAGCAGCGACCGACATGGGGGGGCTGACGAAAAACTGTTTTTT.

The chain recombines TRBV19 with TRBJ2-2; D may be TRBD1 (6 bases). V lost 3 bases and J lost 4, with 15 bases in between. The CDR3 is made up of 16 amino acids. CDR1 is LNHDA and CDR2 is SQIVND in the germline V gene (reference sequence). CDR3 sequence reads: CASSMSSGALTGELFF. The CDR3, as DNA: TGTGCCAGTAGTATGTCGTCAGGGGCTCTCACCGGGGAGCTGTTTTTT.

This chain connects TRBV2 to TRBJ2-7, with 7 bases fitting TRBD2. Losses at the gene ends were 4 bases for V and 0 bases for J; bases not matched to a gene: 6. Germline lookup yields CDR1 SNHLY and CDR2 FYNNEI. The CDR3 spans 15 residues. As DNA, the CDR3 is TGTGCCAGCAGTGCCCGGGGCGGGAGCTCCTACGAGCAGTACTTC. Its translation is CASSARGGSSYEQYF.

CDR3 nucleotide sequence: TGTGCCAGCAGTTCAAATGCGAGGGATGAGCAGTTCTTC. Amino acids: CASSSNARDEQFF. The genes are TRBV28 and TRBJ2-1; a possible D gene is TRBD2 (5 bases). Deletions cut 4 bases from V and 8 bases from J, with 12 bases between. The CDR3 spans 13 residues. CDR1 is MDHEN, CDR2 SYDVKM, per germline.

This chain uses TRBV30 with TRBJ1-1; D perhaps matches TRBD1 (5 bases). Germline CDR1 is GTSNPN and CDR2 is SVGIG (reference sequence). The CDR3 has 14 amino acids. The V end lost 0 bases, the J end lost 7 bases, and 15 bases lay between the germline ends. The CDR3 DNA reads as TGTGCCTGGAGTGTACCAGGGCAGGGCTATGAAGCTTTCTTT. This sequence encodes CAWSVPGQGYEAFF.

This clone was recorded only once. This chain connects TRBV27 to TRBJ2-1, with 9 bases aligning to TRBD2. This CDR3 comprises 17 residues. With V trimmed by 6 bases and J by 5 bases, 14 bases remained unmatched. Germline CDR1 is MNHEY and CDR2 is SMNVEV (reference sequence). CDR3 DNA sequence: TGTGCCAGCAGCCGAAGACCCCCGGGACTAGCAGACAATGAGCAGTTCTTC. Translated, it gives CASSRRPPGLADNEQFF.

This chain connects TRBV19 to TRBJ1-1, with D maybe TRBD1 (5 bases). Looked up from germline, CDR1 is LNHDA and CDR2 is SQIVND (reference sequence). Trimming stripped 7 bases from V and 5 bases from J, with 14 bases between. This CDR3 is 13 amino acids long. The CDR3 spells CASTVGGWTEAFF. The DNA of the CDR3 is TGTGCCAGTACGGTCGGGGGATGGACTGAAGCTTTCTTT.

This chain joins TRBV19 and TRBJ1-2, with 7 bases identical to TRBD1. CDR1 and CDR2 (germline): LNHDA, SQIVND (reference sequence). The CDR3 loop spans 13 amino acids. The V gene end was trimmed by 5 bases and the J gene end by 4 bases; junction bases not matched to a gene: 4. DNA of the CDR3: TGTGCCAGTAGTGTGGACAGGTCCTATGGCTACACCTTC. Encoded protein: CASSVDRSYGYTF.

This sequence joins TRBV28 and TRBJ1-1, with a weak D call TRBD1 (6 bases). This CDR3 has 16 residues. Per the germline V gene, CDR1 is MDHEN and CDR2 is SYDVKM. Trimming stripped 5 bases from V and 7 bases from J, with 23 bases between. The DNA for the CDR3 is TGTGCCAGCAGTCCATTTCTCCGGGACACCGATATTGAAGCTTTCTTT. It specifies CASSPFLRDTDIEAFF.